This T cell receptor beta chain was recovered during a study of CD8 T cells in ankylosing spondylitis. CDR3 length equals 14 residues. CDR1 and CDR2 from the germline V gene are DFQATT and SNEGSKA (reference sequence). Trimming cost V 2 bases and J 2 bases, with 9 bases left between them. Making use of molecular barcodes, quantitative 5'-RACE generated TCR beta libraries. Via MiXCR, TCRdb re-called the 5' RACE reads, giving one row per CDR3 protein. The table has hundreds of thousands of distinct CDR3 sequences, roughly 12% seen once; the top ten hold less than 0.65%. This clonotype came up a few times. Antigen unknown. Overall study findings and caveats: Reportedly, significant enrichment of disease-linked clones occurred in matched ankylosing spondylitis synovial fluid. In synovial fluid and blood from reactive arthritis, some motif variants were previously reported. About 8 highly homologous variants formed a TCR beta motif that appeared characteristic of ankylosing spondylitis blood.

This sequence joins TRBV20-1 and TRBJ2-2; D not resolved. The sequence derives from a male donor with ankylosing spondylitis. Sequencing input: blood, either unsorted or a sorted T cell fraction (not recorded which). This chain's CDR3 is CSARWRKNTGELFF. The CDR3 nucleotides read TGCAGTGCTAGATGGCGGAAAAACACCGGGGAGCTGTTTTTT.